This entry lists 28 T cell receptor beta chains sequenced from one sample in a study of blood T cell repertoires in COVID-19 (dated by TCRdb to about 2020). Libraries came from the immunoSEQ multiplex PCR assay. TCRdb holds this immuneACCESS table with in-frame rearrangements only. Some clones are missing; in checked studies, unresolved V genes explain under half, and the rest has no known cause. This sample is represented by some 100,000 clones; around 89% of them were singletons. The top ten clonotypes cover over 15% of the sample. Sequenced input: peripheral blood. These receptors originate from a human donor with acute or convalescent COVID-19. The donor label of this sample is uncertain.

The V and J genes are TRBV15 and TRBJ1-5; 9 bases are a match to TRBD1. The CDR3 loop spans 16 amino acids. The ends lost 0 bases at V and 2 bases at J; junction bases unmatched: 2. CDR1 is LNHNV and CDR2 is YYDKDF in the germline V gene (reference sequence). The CDR3 bases are TGTGCCACCAGCAGAGATAGGACAGGGGGCAATCAGCCCCAGCATTTT. It is translated as CATSRDRTGGNQPQHF. Full variable domain (remainder filled in from reference TRBV15 and TRBJ1-5): DAMVIQNPRYQVTQFGKPVTLSCSQTLNHNVMYWYQQKSSQAPKLLFHYYDKDFNNEADTPDNFQSRRPNTSFCFLDIRSPGLGDTAMYLCATSRDRTGGNQPQHFGDGTRLSIL.

J is TRBJ1-1 and V is TRBV19, with no clear D. The germline V gene has CDR1 LNHDA and CDR2 SQIVND (reference sequence). The CDR3 length is 13 residues. V shed 3 bases and J shed 1 base, with 6 bases lying between them. The CDR3 sequence: CASSMTGNTEAFF. The DNA of the CDR3 is TGTGCCAGTAGTATGACGGGGAACACTGAAGCTTTCTTT.

V usage is TRBV7-2 and J usage is TRBJ2-5; D perhaps matches TRBD2 (5 bases). CDR1 is SGHTA and CDR2 is FQGNSA in the germline V gene. This CDR3 is built from 12 residues. V was trimmed by 1 base and J by 9 bases, leaving 9 bases between them. Written as DNA, the CDR3 is TGTGCCAGCAGCTTAGTAGGCGGGTCCCAGTACTTC. Translation: CASSLVGGSQYF.

This rearrangement joins TRBV5-4 to TRBJ2-1, with 7 positions matching TRBD2. The CDR3 runs 15 residues. The V gene's germline CDR1 is SGHNT and CDR2 YYREEE (reference sequence). After removal of 4 bases from V and 4 bases from J, the junction contained 8 bases not matched to a gene. The chain's CDR3 is CASSPASGGYNEQFF. The CDR3 DNA reads TGTGCCAGCAGCCCCGCGTCGGGGGGATACAATGAGCAGTTCTTC. The whole variable domain, filled in from reference TRBV5-4 and TRBJ2-1, reads ETGVTQSPTHLIKTRGQQVTLRCSSQSGHNTVSWYQQALGQGPQFIFQYYREEENGRGNFPPRFSGLQFPNYSSELNVNALELDDSALYLCASSPASGGYNEQFFGPGTRLTVL.

The J gene is TRBJ2-7, the V gene TRBV2; no reliable D call. CDR1 SNHLY and CDR2 FYNNEI come from the germline V gene. V gave up 3 bases and J gave up 13 bases, with 19 bases separating them. The CDR3 extends over 13 amino acids. This CDR3 is CASSELLRHSIYF. CDR3 DNA sequence: TGTGCCAGCAGTGAGTTGTTGAGACACTCCATTTACTTC.

The rearrangement joins TRBV6-2 or TRBV6-3 to TRBJ1-1, with TRBD1 identical over 9 bases. Germline CDR1 and CDR2: MNHEY and SVGEGT. V was pared by 5 bases and J by 6 bases, with 7 bases of the junction left unmatched. The CDR3 runs 14 residues. Here the CDR3 reads CASSRQGVVSEAFF. CDR3 in DNA: TGTGCCAGCAGTAGACAGGGGGTCGTCTCTGAAGCTTTCTTT.

V and J are TRBV20-1 and TRBJ2-7; tentatively, D is TRBD2 (7 bases). The CDR3 loop spans 14 amino acids. V was shortened by 3 bases and J by 0 bases, with 12 bases between the two germline ends. Germline V gene lookup returns CDR1 DFQATT and CDR2 SNEGSKA (reference sequence). The CDR3 DNA is TGCAGTGCTAGTATGCGGGGGCTCTCCTACGAGCAGTACTTC. This sequence encodes CSASMRGLSYEQYF.

This clone has just a few counts. This sequence joins TRBV6-6 and TRBJ2-7; D might be TRBD1 (5 bases). V lost 4 bases and J lost 5, with 9 bases in between. This CDR3 contains 12 residues. The germline V gene has CDR1 MNHNY and CDR2 SVGAGI (reference sequence). CDR3 DNA sequence: TGTGCCAGCAGTTCGCAGGGAAACGAGCAGTACTTC. Translated, it gives CASSSQGNEQYF.

The V and J genes are TRBV10-1 and TRBJ1-2, with 7 bases fitting TRBD1. The CDR3 is made up of 17 amino acids. Germline CDR1 is WNHNN and CDR2 is SYGVQD (reference sequence). V shed 0 bases and J 0 bases; nucleotides not matched to a gene: 7. CDR3 DNA sequence: TGCGCCAGCAGTGAGTCAGTAGGGGGCTATGCTAACTATGGCTACACCTTC. Amino acids: CASSESVGGYANYGYTF.

The genes are TRBV2 and TRBJ2-7, with D possibly matching TRBD2 (6 bases). The CDR3 is made up of 16 amino acids. In germline, CDR1 is SNHLY, CDR2 FYNNEI. Trimming removed 6 bases at V and 0 bases at J, with 18 bases between. CDR3 sequence: CASREYSGSSSYEQYF. CDR3 DNA: TGTGCCAGCAGGGAATATAGCGGTTCGAGCTCCTACGAGCAGTACTTC.

A single count supports this clone. V usage is TRBV12-3 or TRBV12-4 and J usage is TRBJ1-6; D gene unclear. The CDR3 totals 13 residues. The ends were cut back, 3 bases at V and 8 bases at J, with 8 bases in the middle. This chain's CDR3 is CASSLEQYSPLHF. In DNA form, the CDR3 reads TGTGCCAGCAGTTTGGAACAGTATTCACCCCTCCACTTT.

This clone has more than one count but fewer than ten. The chain employs TRBV11-2 and TRBJ2-1; 9 bases fit TRBD2. V trimming: 3 bases; J trimming: 15 bases; junction bases outside the gene matches: 15. This CDR3 has 15 residues. The germline V gene encodes CDR1 SGHAT and CDR2 FQNNGV. The CDR3: CASSLGNTGTSIRFF. The DNA for the CDR3 is TGTGCCAGCAGCTTGGGCAATACCGGGACTAGCATTCGGTTCTTC. Full variable domain (missing parts from reference TRBV11-2 and TRBJ2-1): EAGVAQSPRYKIIEKRQSVAFWCNPISGHATLYWYQQILGQGPKLLIQFQNNGVVDDSQLPKDRFSAERLKGVDSTLKIQPAKLEDSAVYLCASSLGNTGTSIRFFGPGTRLTVL.

The chain recombines TRBV18 with TRBJ1-6; TRBD1 agrees at 7 bases. The CDR3 runs to 14 residues. The J segment lost 9 bases and the V segment lost 2 bases, leaving 4 bases of the junction unmatched. Germline V gene data show CDR1 as KGHSH and CDR2 as LQKENI. CDR3 amino acids: CASSPEGAPSPLHF. CDR3 nucleotide sequence: TGTGCCAGCTCACCAGAGGGGGCGCCTTCACCCCTCCACTTT. Together with reference TRBV18 and TRBJ1-6, the CDR3 gives the full variable domain: NAGVMQNPRHLVRRRGQEARLRCSPMKGHSHVYWYRQLPEEGLKFMVYLQKENIIDESGMPKERFSAEFPKEGPSILRIQQVVRGDSAAYFCASSPEGAPSPLHFGNGTRLTVT.

The J gene is TRBJ1-4, the V gene TRBV7-9, with TRBD1 as a possible D gene (6 bases). CDR1 and CDR2 (germline): SEHNR, FQNEAQ (reference sequence). V was shortened by 5 bases and J by 0 bases, with 10 bases between the two germline ends. The CDR3 totals 15 residues. CDR3 bases: TGTGCCAGCAGCGGACAGCGAGCAACTAATGAAAAACTGTTTTTT. The encoded protein is CASSGQRATNEKLFF.

The genes are TRBV9 and TRBJ2-1; perhaps TRBD2 as D (5 bases). Trimming took 0 bases from V and 3 from J, leaving 13 bases between them. The V gene's germline CDR1 is SGDLS and CDR2 YYNGEE. The CDR3 runs to 16 residues. CDR3 residues: CASSVVPGNHYNEQFF. The DNA of the CDR3 is TGTGCCAGCAGCGTAGTTCCGGGAAATCACTACAATGAGCAGTTCTTC.

The rearrangement uses TRBV28 and TRBJ2-6; tentative D call: TRBD2 (5 bases). This CDR3 spans 15 amino acids. V was trimmed by 6 bases and J by 0 bases, leaving 9 bases between them. Germline CDR1 is MDHEN and CDR2 is SYDVKM. The CDR3 sequence: CASSAGSSGANVLTF. CDR3 coding DNA: TGTGCCAGCAGCGCGGGTAGCTCTGGGGCCAACGTCCTGACTTTC.

The CDR3 loop reads CAGAGGYSPLHF. CDR3 DNA: TGTGCCGGCGCGGGGGGGTATTCACCCCTCCACTTT. The chain recombines TRBV28 with TRBJ1-6; maybe TRBD1 (5 bases). CDR3 length: 12 amino acids. CDR1 MDHEN and CDR2 SYDVKM come from the germline V gene. Deletions cut 11 bases from V and 8 bases from J, with 13 bases between.

The V call is TRBV3-1 (or the pseudogene TRBV3-2), the J call TRBJ1-1; TRBD1 might be the D (5 bases). This CDR3 has 17 amino acids. CDR1 is LGHDT, CDR2 YNNKEL, per germline (reference sequence). V lost 2 bases to trimming and J lost 0 bases, with 16 bases between them. This CDR3 is CASSQRGFSWVNTEAFF. In DNA form, the CDR3 reads TGTGCCAGCAGCCAACGGGGGTTTAGTTGGGTGAACACTGAAGCTTTCTTT.

V is TRBV28 and J is TRBJ1-6; the match to TRBD1 covers 7 bases. The germline V gene has CDR1 MDHEN and CDR2 SYDVKM. CDR3 length: 15 amino acids. V gave up 6 bases and J gave up 1 base; unmatched junction bases: 3. CDR3 nucleotides: TGTGCCAGCAGCTACAGGGGTTCCTATAATTCACCCCTCCACTTT. This gives the protein CASSYRGSYNSPLHF.

This chain joins TRBV28 and TRBJ2-7; 8 positions match TRBD1. V trimming: 7 bases; J trimming: 5 bases; junction bases outside the gene matches: 10. Germline loops: CDR1 MDHEN, CDR2 SYDVKM. CDR3 length: 14 residues. CDR3 residues: CASNPDRGSNEQYF. The CDR3 nucleotides read TGTGCCAGCAACCCTGACAGGGGAAGTAACGAGCAGTACTTC.

This clone is a singleton in its sample. This chain links TRBV9 with TRBJ1-2; 7 bases match TRBD1. V gave up 3 bases and J gave up 0 bases; unmatched junction bases: 8. The CDR3 is made up of 16 amino acids. Germline values: CDR1 SGDLS, CDR2 YYNGEE. The CDR3 is CASSAPGTASNYGYTF. The CDR3 nucleotides are TGTGCCAGCAGCGCCCCCGGGACAGCTTCTAACTATGGCTACACCTTC.

This clone was detected only a few times. The chain uses TRBV19 and TRBJ1-1, with a tentative D call TRBD1 (5 bases). The CDR3 extends over 13 amino acids. Germline assignment: CDR1 LNHDA and CDR2 SQIVND (reference sequence). The ends were cut back, 7 bases at V and 6 bases at J, with 15 bases in the middle. The CDR3 spells CASIPGTKAEAFF. CDR3 DNA sequence: TGTGCCAGTATTCCAGGGACTAAGGCTGAAGCTTTCTTT.

There are a few counts of this clone. The chain uses TRBV2 and TRBJ2-7, with D perhaps matching TRBD1 (5 bases). The CDR3 has 14 residues. The germline V gene has CDR1 SNHLY and CDR2 FYNNEI. Trimming took off 6 bases at V and 4 bases at J, with 16 bases between the two ends. The CDR3 sequence: CASRPTVPKYEQYF. DNA of the CDR3: TGTGCCAGCAGACCGACAGTCCCCAAGTACGAGCAGTACTTC.

In regard to this clone: This sample also contains other DNA sequences that code for the same CDR3. The V and J genes are TRBV18 and TRBJ1-2, with 11 bases matching TRBD1. J lost 3 bases, V lost 6 bases, and 6 bases had no gene match. The CDR3 runs to 15 residues. The germline CDR1 and CDR2 sequences are KGHSH and LQKENI. The CDR3 spells CASSPGTGGDYGYTF. CDR3 in DNA: TGTGCCAGCTCCCCCGGGACAGGGGGGGACTATGGCTACACCTTC.

The rearrangement links TRBV20-1 to TRBJ1-5; 7 bases align to TRBD1. J was trimmed by 4 bases and V by 3 bases; bases with no gene match: 9. The CDR3 contains 15 residues. CDR1 and CDR2 from the germline V gene are DFQATT and SNEGSKA (reference sequence). The CDR3 is CSASSEGAWNQPQHF. DNA of the CDR3: TGCAGTGCTAGTTCGGAGGGGGCCTGGAATCAGCCCCAGCATTTT.

V gene TRBV5-4 combines with J gene TRBJ2-5, with 7 bases matching TRBD1. V dropped 0 bases and J dropped 2; count of bases not matched to a gene: 7. The V gene's germline CDR1 is SGHNT and CDR2 YYREEE (reference sequence). CDR3 size: 16 residues. The CDR3 is CASSLGGGNRQETQYF. As DNA, the CDR3 is TGTGCCAGCAGCTTGGGAGGGGGCAACCGGCAAGAGACCCAGTACTTC.

CDR3 region: CASRLGSATYTDTQYF. The CDR3 nucleotides are TGTGCCAGCAGACTTGGCAGCGCGACTTACACAGATACGCAGTATTTT. The J gene is TRBJ2-3, the V gene TRBV2; D ambiguous. V was trimmed by 6 bases and J by 2 bases, leaving 18 bases between them. Germline lookup yields CDR1 SNHLY and CDR2 FYNNEI. This CDR3 has 16 amino acids.

This sequence joins TRBV4-1 and TRBJ2-2, with TRBD2 matching over 7 bases. V gave up 3 bases and J gave up 6 bases; unmatched junction bases: 10. Germline CDR1 and CDR2: MGHRA and YSYEKL. The CDR3 runs 16 residues. The CDR3 nucleotides read TGCGCCAGCAGCCAGACCGGGACGGCGGGAGCCGGGGAGCTGTTTTTT. It translates to CASSQTGTAGAGELFF.